This TCR beta chain was profiled in a study of lymphopenia after photon versus proton radiotherapy. The CDR3 is 14 residues long. CDR1 and CDR2 from the germline V gene are SGHRS and YFSETQ. V dropped 4 bases and J dropped 4 bases, with 14 bases sitting between them. Using immunoSEQ multiplex PCR, the repertoire was profiled, and TCRdb retains in-frame clones only, with some absent. The sample records about 39,000 clones, 92% being singletons. The chain carries TRBV5-1 and TRBJ1-2, with D maybe TRBD1 (6 bases). The sample was peripheral blood, taken from a patient treated with photon-based radiotherapy. This receptor was identified in a man between 60 and 75 years old with cholangiocarcinoma. CDR3: CASSGGGGGYGYTF. CDR3 nucleotides: TGCGCCAGCAGCGGAGGGGGAGGAGGCTATGGCTACACCTTC.